What follows are 21 T cell receptor beta chains derived from one specimen sequenced in a study of cytomegalovirus exposure and HLA in healthy donors. Researchers ran the PCR with 60 Vbeta and 13 Jbeta primers. Generated by immunoSEQ multiplex PCR, the TCRdb table keeps only in-frame clones and is missing some. The table lists tens of thousands of clones, approximately 79% of them singletons. Sequenced sample: PBMCs. Receptors were obtained from a man between 25 and 39 years old in good health and CMV-seronegative.

The chain employs TRBV5-6 and TRBJ1-1; D unresolved. Trimming left V 6 bases short and J 6 bases short, with 15 bases between. The CDR3 has 13 amino acids. Germline V gene sequence: CDR1 SGHDT, CDR2 YYEEEE. CDR3 in amino acids: CASTSRREAEAFF. In DNA, the CDR3 is TGTGCCAGCACCTCAAGGCGGGAAGCTGAAGCTTTCTTT.

The chain uses TRBV11-2 and TRBJ2-5; TRBD1 might be the D (5 bases). V shed 5 bases and J shed 11 bases, with 12 bases lying between them. This CDR3 is 11 amino acids long. Germline CDR1 SGHAT, CDR2 FQNNGV. Here the CDR3 DNA reads TGTGCCAGCAGCCCGAACAGGCGTCAGTACTTC. It encodes CASSPNRRQYF.

The chain uses TRBV7-6 and TRBJ1-5; 7 bases are a match to TRBD1. CDR1 SGHVS and CDR2 FNYEAQ come from the germline V gene. Trimming took 5 bases from V and 5 from J; bases not matched to a gene: 15. This CDR3 contains 17 residues. CDR3 loop: CASSTNITGESDQPQHF. The DNA of the CDR3 is TGTGCCAGCAGCACAAATATAACAGGGGAATCGGATCAGCCCCAGCATTTT.

The chain uses TRBV11-2 and TRBJ2-7; no firm D call. CDR1 SGHAT and CDR2 FQNNGV come from the germline V gene. The CDR3 covers 14 residues. V lost 1 base and J 2 bases, leaving 9 bases between the germline ends. The chain's CDR3 is CASSLGWQAYEQYF. Here the CDR3 DNA reads TGTGCCAGCAGCTTAGGTTGGCAGGCCTACGAGCAGTACTTC.

The chain couples TRBV4-3 to TRBJ1-6; maybe TRBD1 (5 bases). The CDR3 length is 17 residues. V dropped 0 bases and J dropped 6 bases, with 15 bases sitting between them. Germline lookup yields CDR1 LGHNA and CDR2 YSLEER. CDR3 bases: TGCGCCAGCAGCCAAGATACGCGGGGCCACTTTAATTCACCCCTCCACTTT. Translating gives CASSQDTRGHFNSPLHF.

The chain combines TRBV19 with TRBJ1-1, with a weak D call TRBD1 (5 bases). The CDR3 contains 13 residues. Germline assignment: CDR1 LNHDA and CDR2 SQIVND (reference sequence). Trimming took off 8 bases at V and 0 bases at J, with 10 bases between the two ends. CDR3 in DNA: TGTGCCAGTGGACAATCAATGAACACTGAAGCTTTCTTT. Encoded protein: CASGQSMNTEAFF.

The chain links TRBV15 to TRBJ1-5; tentatively, D is TRBD1 (6 bases). V lost 1 base and J lost 1, with 20 bases in between. The CDR3 is made up of 19 amino acids. The germline CDR1 and CDR2 sequences are LNHNV and YYDKDF (reference sequence). CDR3 in DNA: TGTGCCACCAGCAGAGCTTCAGGCAGGGGAACGGGGAGCAATCAGCCCCAGCATTTT. Amino acid sequence: CATSRASGRGTGSNQPQHF.

As for this clone: Its ends do not fully match the called genes, so a read error is possible. The rearrangement links TRBV7-7 to TRBJ2-7; 9 bases fit TRBD1. The CDR3 contains 13 residues. Germline CDR1 is SSHAT and CDR2 is FNYEAQ (reference sequence). This chain's CDR3 is CASSSDRGHEQYF. In nucleotides, the CDR3 is TGTGCTAGCAGCTCGGACAGGGGACACGAGCAGTACTTC.

As concerns this clone: An end of the junction differs from the germline gene, which may be a read error. This CDR3 is also generated by other DNA sequences in the sample. V usage is TRBV6-5 and J usage is TRBJ2-2; weak D call: TRBD2 (6 bases). The V gene's germline CDR1 is MNHEY and CDR2 SVGAGI. CDR3 length equals 12 residues. The CDR3 coding sequence is TGTGCCGGGGGGAGGAACACTGGGGAGCTGTTTTTT. Translated: CAGGRNTGELFF.

V is TRBV4-1 and J is TRBJ1-1; D is undetermined. This CDR3 has 15 residues. The V gene's germline CDR1 is MGHRA and CDR2 YSYEKL. Trimming pared 0 bases from V and 4 bases from J, leaving 12 bases between. The CDR3 DNA sequence: TGCGCCAGCAGCCAAGATCGCGGAGGCGCCACTGAAGCTTTCTTT. Amino acid sequence: CASSQDRGGATEAFF.

The V call is TRBV7-9, the J call TRBJ1-4; TRBD1 might be the D (5 bases). Trimming removed 3 bases at V and 5 bases at J, with 7 bases between. The V gene's germline CDR1 is SEHNR and CDR2 FQNEAQ (reference sequence). This CDR3 region has 13 residues. CDR3 residues: CASSLQGNEKLFF. CDR3 DNA: TGTGCCAGCAGCTTGCAGGGAAATGAAAAACTGTTTTTT.

V usage is TRBV2 and J usage is TRBJ2-7; tentatively, D is TRBD1 (6 bases). The length of the CDR3 is 14 residues. V was pared by 9 bases and J by 2 bases, with 17 bases between. From germline, CDR1 is SNHLY and CDR2 FYNNEI. This CDR3 reads CASADFGTPYEQYF. The CDR3 nucleotides read TGTGCCAGTGCCGATTTTGGGACACCCTACGAGCAGTACTTC.

Only one count was recorded for this clone. The chain combines TRBV6-5 with TRBJ1-6, with 7 bases aligning to TRBD1. CDR1 is MNHEY and CDR2 is SVGAGI in the germline V gene. Losses at the gene ends were 2 bases for V and 8 bases for J; bases not matched to a gene: 6. This CDR3 contains 15 residues. CDR3 loop: CASSYETGRDSPLHF. The DNA of the CDR3 is TGTGCCAGCAGTTACGAGACAGGGAGAGATTCACCCCTCCACTTT.

The J gene is TRBJ2-1, the V gene TRBV6-5; D call uncertain. The CDR3 loop spans 12 amino acids. Germline V gene data show CDR1 as MNHEY and CDR2 as SVGAGI. Trimming shortened V by 5 bases and J by 9 bases, and 11 bases separated the two germline ends. CDR3 loop: CASSTVSFEQFF. The CDR3 nucleotides read TGTGCCAGCAGTACGGTTAGTTTTGAGCAGTTCTTC.

This chain connects TRBV30 to TRBJ2-1; no firm D call. The CDR3 has 13 amino acids. CDR1 is GTSNPN and CDR2 is SVGIG in the germline V gene (reference sequence). V lost 4 bases and J 5 bases, leaving 12 bases between the germline ends. CDR3 in amino acids: CAWTPGPNNEQFF. CDR3 sequence (DNA): TGTGCCTGGACCCCTGGGCCTAACAATGAGCAGTTCTTC.

This clone was picked up one time. The chain combines TRBV15 with TRBJ1-1, with D unresolved. This CDR3 contains 15 residues. From germline, CDR1 is LNHNV and CDR2 YYDKDF (reference sequence). The V gene lost 0 bases and the J gene lost 4 bases, with 12 bases spanning the gap. The CDR3 DNA follows: TGTGCCACCAGCAGAGACTCGGGTCTCGGCACTGAAGCTTTCTTT. Its translation: CATSRDSGLGTEAFF.

The CDR3 loop is CASSPPGTDHQPQHF. CDR3 nucleotide sequence: TGTGCCAGCAGCCCGCCCGGGACAGATCATCAGCCCCAGCATTTT. This sequence joins TRBV7-9 and TRBJ1-5; 7 bases agree with TRBD1. V lost 5 bases, J lost 5 bases, and 9 bases stayed unmatched. Germline V lookup: CDR1 SEHNR, CDR2 FQNEAQ (reference sequence). The CDR3 is 15 residues long.

J is TRBJ2-7 and V is TRBV19; 10 bases fit TRBD2. V trimming: 5 bases; J trimming: 4 bases; junction bases outside the gene matches: 8. CDR1 and CDR2 from the germline V gene are LNHDA and SQIVND (reference sequence). This CDR3 spans 15 amino acids. CDR3 sequence (DNA): TGTGCCAGTAGTCGGGCCAGCGGGGGGGATTACGAGCAGTACTTC. It is translated as CASSRASGGDYEQYF.

The V and J genes are TRBV27 and TRBJ2-7; 10 nucleotides match TRBD2. Germline values: CDR1 MNHEY, CDR2 SMNVEV (reference sequence). The CDR3 length is 14 residues. V shed 4 bases, J shed 3 bases, and the junction held 3 bases outside the gene matches. This chain's CDR3 is CASSWTSGSYEQYF. Written as DNA, the CDR3 is TGTGCCAGCAGTTGGACTAGCGGCAGCTACGAGCAGTACTTC.

V gene TRBV7-9 combines with J gene TRBJ1-6; the D gene is possibly TRBD1 (5 bases). The germline V and J ends were trimmed by 5 bases and 12 bases, with 14 bases remaining between them. Germline values: CDR1 SEHNR, CDR2 FQNEAQ (reference sequence). The CDR3 has 13 residues. DNA of the CDR3: TGTGCCAGCAGCATGGGGGGTGGCGGACCCCTCCACTTT. Translated, it gives CASSMGGGGPLHF. Full variable domain (rest looked up from reference TRBV7-9 and TRBJ1-6): DTGVSQNPRHKITKRGQNVTFRCDPISEHNRLYWYRQTLGQGPEFLTYFQNEAQLEKSRLLSDRFSAERPKGSFSTLEIQRTEQGDSAMYLCASSMGGGGPLHFGNGTRLTVT.

The rearrangement joins TRBV7-2 to TRBJ2-7, with 11 bases matching TRBD1. From germline, CDR1 is SGHTA and CDR2 FQGNSA. This CDR3 has 15 amino acids. V shed 7 bases and J 3 bases; nucleotides not matched to a gene: 8. DNA for the CDR3: TGTGCCAGCACCATAACTGGGACAGGGGGCTACGAGCAGTACTTC. Protein: CASTITGTGGYEQYF.